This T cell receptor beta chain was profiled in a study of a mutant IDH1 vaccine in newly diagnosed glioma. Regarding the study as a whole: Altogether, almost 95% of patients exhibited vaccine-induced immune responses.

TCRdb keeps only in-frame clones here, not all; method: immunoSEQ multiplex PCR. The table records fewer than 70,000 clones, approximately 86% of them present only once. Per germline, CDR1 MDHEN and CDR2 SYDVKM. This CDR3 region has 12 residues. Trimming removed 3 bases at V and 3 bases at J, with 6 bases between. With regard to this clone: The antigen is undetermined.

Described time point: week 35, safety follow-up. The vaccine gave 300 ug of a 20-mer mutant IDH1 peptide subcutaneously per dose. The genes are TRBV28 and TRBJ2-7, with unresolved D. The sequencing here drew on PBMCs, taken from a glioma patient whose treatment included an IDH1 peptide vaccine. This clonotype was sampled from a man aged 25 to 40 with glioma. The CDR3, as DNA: TGTGCCAGCAGTTTCCTCAACTACGAGCAGTACTTC. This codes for CASSFLNYEQYF.